These T cell receptor beta chains were read from a single sample in a study of response to subunit inactivated influenza vaccine. TCRdb passed the RT-PCR reads through MiXCR, listing each CDR3 protein once. The sample carries about 830,000 distinct CDR3 sequences, about 18% recorded once. The source was PBMCs from blood, collected 5 days after vaccination. The receptor set was obtained from a man aged 50-60 years who received an inactivated influenza vaccine. Each CDR3 is given with its conserved first and last residue. A D gene is named only where the DNA matches it firmly. Expanded clones are given a class, and other clones once, few, many or no size at all.

d_gene: NA; len: 12; v_gene: TRBV30; j_gene: TRBJ2-1; abundance: NA; CDR3nt: TGTGCCTGGGAGCGGTCGGGGAATTGGCAGTTCTTC; CDR3aa: CAWERSGNWQFF
d_gene: TRBD1; len: 16; v_gene: TRBV24-1; j_gene: TRBJ2-1; abundance: few; CDR3nt: TGTGCCACCCAGGGGGTAACAGGGGCGCGATACAATGAGCAGTTCTTC; CDR3aa: CATQGVTGARYNEQFF
d_gene: NA; len: 17; v_gene: TRBV9; j_gene: TRBJ1-2; abundance: NA; CDR3nt: TGTGCCAGCAGCCCCAGTGGGGTCCGGGGGAACTACTATGGCTACACCTTC; CDR3aa: CASSPSGVRGNYYGYTF
d_gene: TRBD2; len: 16; v_gene: TRBV7-9; j_gene: TRBJ2-5; abundance: NA; CDR3nt: TGTGCCAGCAGCCCAAGGGGACTAGCGGTCCGGGAGACCCAGTACTTC; CDR3aa: CASSPRGLAVRETQYF
d_gene: NA; len: 19; v_gene: TRBV11-2; j_gene: TRBJ2-5; abundance: NA; CDR3nt: TGTGCCAGCAGCTTGATTCCTCGTGGGGGCCGTTTAATAGTAGAGACCCAGTACTTC; CDR3aa: CASSLIPRGGRLIVETQYF
d_gene: NA; len: 14; v_gene: TRBV7-6; j_gene: TRBJ2-4; abundance: NA; CDR3nt: TGTGCCAGCAGCTTAGAGGAGGGGGGGGTCATTCAGTACTTC; CDR3aa: CASSLEEGGVIQYF
d_gene: TRBD2; len: 14; v_gene: TRBV20-1; j_gene: TRBJ2-5; abundance: many; CDR3nt: TGCAGTGCTACTAGCGGGAAAGACCAAGAGACCCAGTACTTC; CDR3aa: CSATSGKDQETQYF
d_gene: NA; len: 14; v_gene: TRBV12-3/TRBV12-4; j_gene: TRBJ1-1; abundance: NA; CDR3nt: TGTGCCAGCAGTTTTGTAGGGGCGATAAGTGAAGCTTTCTTT; CDR3aa: CASSFVGAISEAFF
d_gene: TRBD2; len: 15; v_gene: TRBV25-1; j_gene: TRBJ2-7; abundance: few; CDR3nt: TGTGCCAGCAGTGAAGTTCCTAGCGGGAGCCCTCAGCAGTACTTC; CDR3aa: CASSEVPSGSPQQYF
d_gene: TRBD2; len: 20; v_gene: TRBV11-2; j_gene: TRBJ2-3; abundance: NA; CDR3nt: TGTGCCAGCAGCTTAGTAGGGTATTTAGAGCGGGAGAGGAGCACAGATACGCAGTATTTT; CDR3aa: CASSLVGYLERERSTDTQYF
d_gene: NA; len: 15; v_gene: TRBV28; j_gene: TRBJ2-3; abundance: few; CDR3nt: TGTGCCAGCAGTTTTTGGGGTTTGTACACAGATACGCAGTATTTT; CDR3aa: CASSFWGLYTDTQYF
d_gene: TRBD1; len: 15; v_gene: TRBV5-5; j_gene: TRBJ2-5; abundance: few; CDR3nt: TGTGCCAGCAGCTTAATGACAGGGAACCAAGAGACCCAGTACTTC; CDR3aa: CASSLMTGNQETQYF
d_gene: TRBD2; len: 15; v_gene: TRBV20-1; j_gene: TRBJ2-7; abundance: NA; CDR3nt: TGCAGTGCTAGAGATAGCGGGGGGTCCCTGTACGAGCAGTACTTC; CDR3aa: CSARDSGGSLYEQYF
d_gene: NA; len: 16; v_gene: TRBV11-2; j_gene: TRBJ1-2; abundance: NA; CDR3nt: TGTGCCAGCAGCTTAGATATCGGGGGCCATAACTATGGCTACACCTTC; CDR3aa: CASSLDIGGHNYGYTF
d_gene: NA; len: 11; v_gene: TRBV20-1; j_gene: TRBJ2-1; abundance: few; CDR3nt: TGCAGTGCTAGGTCAGGCCATGAGCAGTTCTTC; CDR3aa: CSARSGHEQFF
d_gene: TRBD2; len: 15; v_gene: TRBV4-3; j_gene: TRBJ2-2; abundance: few; CDR3nt: TGCGCCAGCAGCCAAAGTCCCGGGGGGGCCGGGGAGCTGTTTTTT; CDR3aa: CASSQSPGGAGELFF
d_gene: TRBD1; len: 15; v_gene: TRBV6-5; j_gene: TRBJ1-2; abundance: NA; CDR3nt: TGTGCCAGCAGTTACCTTGGACAGGGAGGCTATGGCTACACCTTC; CDR3aa: CASSYLGQGGYGYTF
d_gene: NA; len: 12; v_gene: TRBV20-1; j_gene: TRBJ2-1; abundance: few; CDR3nt: TGCAGTGCCCGCCCGGGGTACCCCGTACAGTTCTTC; CDR3aa: CSARPGYPVQFF
d_gene: NA; len: 14; v_gene: TRBV6-1; j_gene: TRBJ2-2; abundance: NA; CDR3nt: TGTGCCAGCAAAAGGCCGGGCGGGACCGGGGAGCTGTTTTTT; CDR3aa: CASKRPGGTGELFF
d_gene: TRBD2; len: 14; v_gene: TRBV9; j_gene: TRBJ2-5; abundance: NA; CDR3nt: TGTGCCAGCAGCTCAGGACTAGCGGGAGTGTCCCAGTACTTC; CDR3aa: CASSSGLAGVSQYF
d_gene: TRBD1; len: 15; v_gene: TRBV7-2; j_gene: TRBJ2-1; abundance: NA; CDR3nt: TGTGCCAGCAGACTTAAGCAGGGGGTGAGCAATGAGCAGTTCTTC; CDR3aa: CASRLKQGVSNEQFF
d_gene: NA; len: 10; v_gene: TRBV25-1; j_gene: TRBJ2-7; abundance: many; CDR3nt: TGTGCCAGCAGAGGCATCGAGCAGTACTTC; CDR3aa: CASRGIEQYF
d_gene: NA; len: 15; v_gene: TRBV7-2; j_gene: TRBJ2-3; abundance: few; CDR3nt: TGTGCCAGCAGCTTAACGGGAGTGGCCCCAGATACGCAGTATTTT; CDR3aa: CASSLTGVAPDTQYF
d_gene: NA; len: 13; v_gene: TRBV7-8; j_gene: TRBJ2-5; abundance: NA; CDR3nt: TGTGCCAGCAGCTTAGGAGGGTCGAAGACCCAGTACTTC; CDR3aa: CASSLGGSKTQYF
d_gene: NA; len: 11; v_gene: TRBV20-1; j_gene: TRBJ2-7; abundance: many; CDR3nt: TGCAGTGCTAGCAGTACCGACGGGCAGTACTTC; CDR3aa: CSASSTDGQYF
d_gene: TRBD1; len: 17; v_gene: TRBV6-4; j_gene: TRBJ2-7; abundance: NA; CDR3nt: TGTGCCACCAGGGGGCTCGGGACTCGGCCTGCCTGGGACGAGCAGTACTTC; CDR3aa: CATRGLGTRPAWDEQYF
d_gene: NA; len: 15; v_gene: TRBV7-3; j_gene: TRBJ1-1; abundance: NA; CDR3nt: TGTGCCAGCAGCCCGACGAATCAGGGATTCGATGAAGCTTTCTTT; CDR3aa: CASSPTNQGFDEAFF
d_gene: TRBD1; len: 14; v_gene: TRBV12-3/TRBV12-4; j_gene: TRBJ1-1; abundance: few; CDR3nt: TGTGCCAGCAGTTGGACAGGGTTGAACACTGAAGCTTTCTTT; CDR3aa: CASSWTGLNTEAFF
d_gene: NA; len: 12; v_gene: TRBV10-3; j_gene: TRBJ2-7; abundance: NA; CDR3nt: TGTGCCATCAGTGAGTGGGGTCGGGAGCAGTACTTC; CDR3aa: CAISEWGREQYF
d_gene: NA; len: 15; v_gene: TRBV11-2; j_gene: TRBJ1-2; abundance: NA; CDR3nt: TGTGCCAGCAGTCCTAACAGACTTACTAACTATGGCTACACCTTC; CDR3aa: CASSPNRLTNYGYTF
d_gene: TRBD1; len: 20; v_gene: TRBV15; j_gene: TRBJ1-5; abundance: NA; CDR3nt: TGTGCCACCCGCCCAGGGGCAACCACACAGGGGTTATATAGCAATCAGCCCCAGCATTTT; CDR3aa: CATRPGATTQGLYSNQPQHF
d_gene: TRBD2; len: 18; v_gene: TRBV7-7; j_gene: TRBJ2-1; abundance: NA; CDR3nt: TGTGCCAGCAGCTTAACCCTGAATAGCGGGAGCTCCTACAATGAGCAGTTCTTC; CDR3aa: CASSLTLNSGSSYNEQFF
d_gene: TRBD2; len: 13; v_gene: TRBV6-2/TRBV6-3; j_gene: TRBJ2-7; abundance: NA; CDR3nt: TGTGCCAGCAGGGTAGCGGGGAACTACGAGCAGTACTTC; CDR3aa: CASRVAGNYEQYF
d_gene: NA; len: 14; v_gene: TRBV11-1; j_gene: TRBJ2-5; abundance: few; CDR3nt: TGTGCCAGCAGCTTTTCCCCGGGTTCAGAGACCCAGTACTTC; CDR3aa: CASSFSPGSETQYF
d_gene: NA; len: 14; v_gene: TRBV28; j_gene: TRBJ2-7; abundance: few; CDR3nt: TGTGCCAGCAGTTTCCCTAGCGTCTCCTACGAGCAGTACTTC; CDR3aa: CASSFPSVSYEQYF
d_gene: NA; len: 14; v_gene: TRBV5-1; j_gene: TRBJ1-1; abundance: few; CDR3nt: TGCGCCAGCAGCTTGGCAGGGGTGGAAACTGAAGCTTTCTTT; CDR3aa: CASSLAGVETEAFF
d_gene: NA; len: 15; v_gene: TRBV5-1; j_gene: TRBJ2-3; abundance: few; CDR3nt: TGCGCCAGCAGCTTGGGGGGGGCGCGACCAGATACGCAGTATTTT; CDR3aa: CASSLGGARPDTQYF
d_gene: TRBD2; len: 15; v_gene: TRBV15; j_gene: TRBJ2-7; abundance: NA; CDR3nt: TGTGCCACCAGCAGCGGTCTAGCGGGAGGGTACGAGCAGTACTTC; CDR3aa: CATSSGLAGGYEQYF
d_gene: NA; len: 11; v_gene: TRBV10-3; j_gene: TRBJ1-1; abundance: NA; CDR3nt: TGTGCCACTATGGCGGGCTCTGAAGCTTTCTTT; CDR3aa: CATMAGSEAFF
d_gene: NA; len: 12; v_gene: TRBV28; j_gene: TRBJ2-1; abundance: NA; CDR3nt: TGTGCCAGCAGGTCAAATGACGGAGAGCAGTTCTTC; CDR3aa: CASRSNDGEQFF
d_gene: NA; len: 13; v_gene: TRBV10-2; j_gene: TRBJ1-2; abundance: NA; CDR3nt: TGCGCCAGCAGTGAGAAGCCTAGATTTAGCTACACCTTC; CDR3aa: CASSEKPRFSYTF
d_gene: TRBD2; len: 15; v_gene: TRBV28; j_gene: TRBJ2-1; abundance: many; CDR3nt: TGTGCCAGCGACCCACGGGGGGAGAAGGACAATGAGCAGTTCTTC; CDR3aa: CASDPRGEKDNEQFF